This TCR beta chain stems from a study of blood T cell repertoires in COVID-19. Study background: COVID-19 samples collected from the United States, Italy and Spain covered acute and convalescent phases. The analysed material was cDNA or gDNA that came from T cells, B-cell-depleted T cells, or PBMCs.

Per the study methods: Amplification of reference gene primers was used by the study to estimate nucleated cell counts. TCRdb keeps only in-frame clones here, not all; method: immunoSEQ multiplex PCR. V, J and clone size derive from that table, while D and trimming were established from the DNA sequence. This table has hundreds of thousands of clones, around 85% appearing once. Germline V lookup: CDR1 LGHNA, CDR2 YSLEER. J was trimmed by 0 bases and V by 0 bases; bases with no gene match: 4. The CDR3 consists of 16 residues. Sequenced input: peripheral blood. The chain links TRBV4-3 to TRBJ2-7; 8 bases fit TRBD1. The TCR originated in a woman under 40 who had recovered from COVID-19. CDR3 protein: CASSQDRTGSSYEQYF. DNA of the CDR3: TGCGCCAGCAGCCAAGATAGGACAGGGAGCTCCTACGAGCAGTACTTC.